These T cell receptor beta chains were read from a single sample in a study of vaccination effects on CD4 cells after COVID-19. Their antigens are not known. Produced via immunoSEQ multiplex PCR; TCRdb's table is partial and in-frame only. The data hold 40,000 to 45,000 clones, with less than 85% observed a single time. The sample was CD4+ T cells from PBMCs cultured without peptide, taken after COVID-19 vaccination. These receptors were collected from a human donor who had a prior SARS-CoV-2 infection. Each CDR3 is given with its conserved first and last residue. A D gene is named only where the DNA matches it firmly.

CDR3	DNA	V	D	J
CASSLASYEQYF	TGTGCCAGCAGTTTGGCGTCCTACGAGCAGTACTTC	TRBV2	NA	TRBJ2-7
CASSFRRPGDSGANVLTF	TGTGCCAGCAGCTTTAGACGCCCGGGGGACTCTGGGGCCAACGTCCTGACTTTC	TRBV5-5	NA	TRBJ2-6
CAISESRTVGDEQYF	TGTGCCATCAGTGAGTCGAGGACCGTAGGCGACGAGCAGTACTTC	TRBV10-3	NA	TRBJ2-7
CASSLISGGYEQYF	TGTGCCAGCAGCCTTATTAGCGGGGGTTACGAGCAGTACTTC	TRBV3-1/TRBV3-2	TRBD2	TRBJ2-7
CAIQQGVGEKLFF	TGTGCCATCCAACAGGGGGTCGGCGAAAAACTGTTTTTT	TRBV10-3	TRBD1	TRBJ1-4
CATSRDLGRDGYTF	TGTGCCACCAGCAGAGATCTGGGGCGGGATGGCTACACCTTC	TRBV15	NA	TRBJ1-2
CATSKSGLTYNEQFF	TGTGCCACCAGCAAATCGGGCCTTACCTACAATGAGCAGTTCTTC	TRBV15	NA	TRBJ2-1
CASSLASTRGTDTQYF	TGCGCCAGCAGCTTGGCTAGCACCCGGGGGACAGATACGCAGTATTTT	TRBV5-1	NA	TRBJ2-3
CASSKRTDATNEKLFF	TGTGCCAGTAGTAAACGGACAGATGCAACTAATGAAAAACTGTTTTTT	TRBV19	NA	TRBJ1-4
CASSLDRGREQYF	TGCGCCAGCAGCTTGGACAGGGGTCGGGAGCAGTACTTC	TRBV5-1	TRBD1	TRBJ2-7
CASSNIPGRNDSGNTIYF	TGTGCCAGCAGCAATATACCGGGGCGAAACGACTCTGGAAACACCATATATTTT	TRBV21-1	NA	TRBJ1-3
CASSPGQGGSLETQYF	TGCGCCAGCAGCCCAGGACAGGGGGGGTCTTTGGAGACCCAGTACTTC	TRBV5-1	TRBD1	TRBJ2-5
CASSPGTGRQPQHF	TGTGCCAGCAGCCCAGGGACAGGGCGGCAGCCCCAGCATTTT	TRBV7-2	TRBD1	TRBJ1-5
CASSFVSGELFF	TGTGCCAGCAGCTTTGTTTCCGGGGAGCTGTTTTTT	TRBV7-9	NA	TRBJ2-2
CASSQERQRSNEKLFF	TGCGCCAGCAGCCAAGAAAGACAGAGGTCTAATGAAAAACTGTTTTTT	TRBV4-3	NA	TRBJ1-4
CASSFSGGSGANVLTF	TGTGCCAGCAGCTTCAGCGGGGGCTCTGGGGCCAACGTCCTGACTTTC	TRBV5-4	TRBD2	TRBJ2-6
CASSRTGYNEQYF	TGTGCCAGCAGCCGGACAGGGTATAACGAGCAGTACTTC	TRBV5-6	TRBD1	TRBJ2-7